One and the same sample provided the 24 T cell receptor beta chains below, sequenced in a study of blood T cells in healthy people across ages. PCR was performed a second time for roughly 7 to 12 cycles using a sample-barcoded 5' primer and a J-beta primer mix. Via MiXCR, TCRdb re-called the 5' RACE reads, giving one row per CDR3 protein. The sample includes approximately 820,000 distinct CDR3 sequences, 40% to 50% of them seen just once. Sequencing input: blood. The source is a man aged 55 to 70 in good health.

The rearrangement links TRBV14 to TRBJ1-2; the D gene is possibly TRBD1 (5 bases). This CDR3 has 14 residues. Germline V lookup: CDR1 SGHDN, CDR2 FVKESK. The ends were cut back, 3 bases at V and 6 bases at J, with 14 bases in the middle. CDR3 residues: CASSQGPIGHGYTF. CDR3 nucleotides: TGTGCCAGCAGCCAGGGACCTATTGGACATGGCTACACCTTC.

This clonotype was detected only a few times. The chain has TRBV29-1 and TRBJ2-2, with TRBD1 matching over 8 bases. Germline CDR1 reads SQVTM; CDR2 reads ANQGSEA. The length of the CDR3 is 14 residues. The ends lost 4 bases at V and 5 bases at J; junction bases unmatched: 6. CDR3: CSVGVRGLTGELFF. In DNA, the CDR3 is TGCAGCGTTGGAGTCAGGGGGCTAACCGGGGAGCTGTTTTTT.

This clonotype was recorded a few times. V gene TRBV4-1 combines with J gene TRBJ2-3; the match to TRBD2 covers 11 bases. Germline assignment: CDR1 MGHRA and CDR2 YSYEKL. This CDR3 has 16 amino acids. The V and J ends lost 4 bases and 0 bases, in that order; junction bases with no gene match: 3. The CDR3 sequence is CASSPLAGGSTDTQYF. The CDR3 bases are TGCGCCAGCAGCCCCTTAGCGGGGGGGAGCACAGATACGCAGTATTTT.

This clonotype was detected only a few times. The genes are TRBV12-3 or TRBV12-4 and TRBJ1-5; possibly TRBD1 for D (5 bases). V gave up 2 bases and J gave up 2 bases, with 10 bases separating them. The length of the CDR3 is 15 residues. Here the CDR3 reads CASSLQGMGNQPQHF. In DNA form, the CDR3 reads TGTGCCAGCAGTTTACAGGGTATGGGCAATCAGCCCCAGCATTTT.

The V and J genes are TRBV7-2 and TRBJ2-2; TRBD1 might be the D (5 bases). Per germline, CDR1 SGHTA and CDR2 FQGNSA. Trimming stripped 6 bases from V and 8 bases from J, with 16 bases between. This CDR3 contains 14 residues. CDR3 protein: CASRGQGGLGELFF. DNA for the CDR3: TGTGCCAGCAGGGGGCAGGGCGGTTTAGGGGAGCTGTTTTTT.

This clonotype appeared once. The genes are TRBV9 and TRBJ2-1; 7 bases match TRBD2. The DNA end lines up better with TRBJ2-7; the J call may be wrong. CDR3 size: 16 residues. In germline, CDR1 is SGDLS, CDR2 YYNGEE. The CDR3: CASSVAPGGSYNEQYF. CDR3 nucleotide sequence: TGTGCCAGCAGCGTAGCTCCGGGGGGAAGTTACAATGAGCAGTACTTC.

The V call is TRBV11-2, the J call TRBJ2-5, with 14 bases fitting TRBD2. Near its end, the DNA agrees better with TRBJ2-7, so the J call may be wrong. There are 16 residues in the CDR3. Germline CDR1 and CDR2: SGHAT and FQNNGV. CDR3 nucleotide sequence: TGTGCCAGCAGCTTAGGACTAGCGGGGGGGCACTACGAGCAGTACTTC. The encoded protein is CASSLGLAGGHYEQYF.

V and J are TRBV4-1 and TRBJ1-2, with D hard to call. CDR1 is MGHRA, CDR2 YSYEKL, per germline. The CDR3 contains 16 residues. Trimming took off 4 bases at V and 0 bases at J, with 15 bases between the two ends. This CDR3 is CASSPNAEKANYGYTF. The DNA of the CDR3 is TGCGCCAGCAGCCCAAACGCAGAAAAAGCTAACTATGGCTACACCTTC.

About this clonotype itself: The junction departs from germline at one end; a sequencing error may be responsible. V gene TRBV4-3 combines with J gene TRBJ2-1; 11 positions agree with TRBD2. Gene TRBJ2-7 matches the end of the DNA better, so the J call may be wrong. Germline V lookup: CDR1 LGHNA, CDR2 YSLEER. This CDR3 contains 16 residues. The CDR3: CAGSQATSGAYNEQYF. In DNA, the CDR3 is TGCGCCGGCAGCCAAGCGACTAGCGGGGCCTACAATGAGCAGTACTTC.

The chain employs TRBV20-1 and TRBJ1-1; a possible D gene is TRBD1 (5 bases). Germline V gives CDR1 DFQATT, CDR2 SNEGSKA (reference sequence). The germline V and J ends were trimmed by 3 bases and 7 bases, with 9 bases remaining between them. This CDR3 has 11 residues. Written as DNA, the CDR3 is TGCAGTGCTAGGACTGGGGGTGAAGCTTTCTTT. This gives the protein CSARTGGEAFF.

V usage is TRBV4-3 and J usage is TRBJ2-7; 8 bases are a match to TRBD1. V was pared by 0 bases and J by 4 bases, with 5 bases of the junction left unmatched. Germline-derived CDR1 and CDR2 are LGHNA and YSLEER. CDR3 length: 15 residues. The CDR3 region has the DNA TGCGCCAGCAGCCAAGATCGACAGGGGTTTTACGAGCAGTACTTC. It codes for CASSQDRQGFYEQYF.

The rearrangement links TRBV24-1 to TRBJ2-3; no clear D. V lost 2 bases and J 4 bases, leaving 6 bases between the germline ends. Per the germline V gene, CDR1 is KGHDR and CDR2 is SFDVKD. The CDR3 covers 13 residues. CDR3 sequence reads: CATSDSTPDTQYF. In nucleotides, the CDR3 is TGTGCCACCAGTGATTCAACACCAGATACGCAGTATTTT.

The chain is built from TRBV6-5 and TRBJ2-3; weak D call: TRBD2 (7 bases). Germline loops: CDR1 MNHEY, CDR2 SVGAGI. This CDR3 has 14 amino acids. V was pared by 10 bases and J by 5 bases, with 19 bases between. CDR3 in amino acids: CATKGDYTVDTQYF. Here the CDR3 DNA reads TGTGCCACGAAGGGGGACTACACTGTAGATACGCAGTATTTT.

This rearrangement joins TRBV12-3 or TRBV12-4 to TRBJ2-1, with a tentative D call TRBD2 (6 bases). The CDR3 sequence is 17 residues long. Trimming took off 7 bases at V and 4 bases at J, with 23 bases between the two ends. The CDR3 reads CASIPFGGAGTYNEQFF. The CDR3 DNA sequence: TGTGCCAGCATCCCTTTCGGCGGGGCAGGAACTTACAATGAGCAGTTCTTC.

The genes are TRBV28 and TRBJ2-3; a possible D gene is TRBD2 (6 bases). This CDR3 contains 15 residues. In germline, CDR1 is MDHEN, CDR2 SYDVKM. Trimming pared 4 bases from V and 4 bases from J, leaving 15 bases between. The CDR3 here is CASSSLQVAADTQYF. As DNA, the CDR3 is TGTGCCAGCAGTTCCCTCCAGGTAGCGGCAGATACGCAGTATTTT. The whole variable domain, filled in from reference TRBV28 and TRBJ2-3, reads DVKVTQSSRYLVKRTGEKVFLECVQDMDHENMFWYRQDPGLGLRLIYFSYDVKMKEKGDIPEGYSVSREKKERFSLILESASTNQTSMYLCASSSLQVAADTQYFGPGTRLTVL.

This clonotype was seen only a few times. The chain has TRBV5-1 and TRBJ2-3; D may be TRBD2 (6 bases). This CDR3 has 15 amino acids. V dropped 3 bases and J dropped 5 bases, with 16 bases sitting between them. CDR1 and CDR2 (germline): SGHRS, YFSETQ. The DNA of the CDR3 is TGCGCCAGCAGCTCTAGCGAGGGGATATTAGATACGCAGTATTTT. This codes for CASSSSEGILDTQYF.

This sequence joins TRBV12-3 or TRBV12-4 and TRBJ2-3; 9 bases agree with TRBD2. This CDR3 has 16 residues. Losses at the gene ends were 6 bases for V and 6 bases for J; bases not matched to a gene: 13. The CDR3 nucleotides are TGTGCCAGCAGCCTTGTAGACGCGGGGGGGACGGATACGCAGTATTTT. It encodes CASSLVDAGGTDTQYF.

In DNA, the CDR3 is TGTGCCAGCTCAGAGTACACAGATACGCAGTATTTT. This sequence encodes CASSEYTDTQYF. This sequence joins TRBV2 and TRBJ2-3; D gene unclear. Germline CDR1 reads SNHLY; CDR2 reads FYNNEI. Trimming removed 8 bases from V and 2 bases from J, with 8 bases in between. CDR3 length: 12 residues. The full variable domain, completed using reference TRBV2 and TRBJ2-3, is EPEVTQTPSHQVTQMGQEVILRCVPISNHLYFYWYRQILGQKVEFLVSFYNNEISEKSEIFDDQFSVERPDGSNFTLKIRSTKLEDSAMYFCASSEYTDTQYFGPGTRLTVL.

The V call is TRBV6-1, the J call TRBJ2-1, with D unclear. Germline V gene lookup returns CDR1 MNHNS and CDR2 SASEGT. The CDR3 is 12 residues long. V was clipped by 7 bases and J by 2 bases, with 6 bases between them. The CDR3 sequence: CASTTTYNEQFF. The DNA of the CDR3 is TGTGCCAGCACGACCACCTACAATGAGCAGTTCTTC.

The rearrangement joins TRBV6-2 or TRBV6-3 to TRBJ2-5; possible D gene TRBD2, 5 bases. The CDR3 runs to 15 residues. The V and J ends lost 6 bases and 3 bases respectively, with 17 bases between them. Germline CDR1 MNHEY, CDR2 SVGEGT. The CDR3 here is CASSPRRAVKETQYF. DNA for the CDR3: TGTGCCAGCAGCCCCCGGCGGGCTGTAAAAGAGACCCAGTACTTC.

This clonotype was picked up a small number of times. This chain connects TRBV29-1 to TRBJ2-1; maybe TRBD1 (5 bases). Trimming left V 6 bases short and J 2 bases short, with 8 bases between. This CDR3 contains 12 residues. Germline V gene lookup returns CDR1 SQVTM and CDR2 ANQGSEA. Written as DNA, the CDR3 is TGCAGCGTGGACACTACCTACAATGAGCAGTTCTTC. Translated, it gives CSVDTTYNEQFF.

The rearrangement uses TRBV4-1 and TRBJ1-4; a possible D gene is TRBD1 (5 bases). This CDR3 contains 13 residues. Germline V gene lookup returns CDR1 MGHRA and CDR2 YSYEKL. The ends were cut back, 2 bases at V and 4 bases at J, with 5 bases in the middle. The CDR3 protein is CASSQQGNEKLFF. The CDR3 nucleotides read TGCGCCAGCAGCCAACAGGGTAATGAAAAACTGTTTTTT.

V is TRBV4-1 and J is TRBJ2-7, with a tentative D call TRBD1 (6 bases). The CDR3 extends over 18 amino acids. V was pared by 2 bases and J by 0 bases, with 20 bases between. Germline V gene sequence: CDR1 MGHRA, CDR2 YSYEKL. Here the CDR3 reads CASSQMHRTVVFSYEQYF. CDR3 coding DNA: TGCGCCAGCAGCCAAATGCACCGGACAGTGGTTTTCTCCTACGAGCAGTACTTC.

This clonotype was found many times. The CDR3 region has the DNA TGCAGCGTCGGAGGCTCCTACGAGCAGTACTTC. The encoded protein is CSVGGSYEQYF. The rearrangement links TRBV29-1 to TRBJ2-7, with D tentatively TRBD2 (5 bases). V dropped 6 bases and J dropped 0 bases, with 6 bases sitting between them. Germline V gene data show CDR1 as SQVTM and CDR2 as ANQGSEA. The CDR3 has 11 residues.